Shown below are 29 T cell receptor beta chains from a single sample sequenced in a study of T cell changes during pregnancy in multiple sclerosis. TCRdb's copy holds only in-frame clones and misses some; the assay was immunoSEQ multiplex PCR. In the table there are roughly 69,000 clones, roughly nine tenths of which are singletons. The source was peripheral blood, collected after pregnancy. The receptors shown here come from a female donor with multiple sclerosis, enrolled in a pregnancy study.

V usage is TRBV4-2 and J usage is TRBJ2-3; TRBD2 agrees at 12 bases. Per the germline V gene, CDR1 is LGHNA and CDR2 is YNFKEQ. The ends lost 1 base at V and 2 bases at J; junction bases unmatched: 10. The CDR3 runs to 19 residues. The CDR3, as DNA: TGTGCCAGCAGCCAAGTGACTAGCGGGAGTCGCCGGACCACAGATACGCAGTATTTT. Translation gives CASSQVTSGSRRTTDTQYF.

This clone is medium-sized (0.01 to 0.1%) in the sample. The gene calls are TRBV6-4 and TRBJ2-1; D call uncertain. The CDR3 is 15 amino acids. Germline CDR1 and CDR2: MRHNA and SNTAGT. Trimming left V 4 bases short and J 0 bases short, with 10 bases between. The CDR3: CASSGGPGSYNEQFF. CDR3 nucleotides: TGTGCCAGCAGTGGCGGCCCGGGCTCCTACAATGAGCAGTTCTTC.

The rearrangement uses TRBV7-2 and TRBJ2-7; D not certain. Trimming cost V 4 bases and J 0 bases, with 7 bases left between them. Germline assignment: CDR1 SGHTA and CDR2 FQGNSA. This CDR3 has 13 amino acids. The CDR3 DNA reads as TGTGCCAGCAGCTCTCCGAGCTCCTACGAGCAGTACTTC. Protein product: CASSSPSSYEQYF.

V usage is TRBV7-6 and J usage is TRBJ2-2, with D hard to call. Trimming took off 7 bases at V and 3 bases at J, with 6 bases between the two ends. In germline, CDR1 is SGHVS, CDR2 FNYEAQ. The CDR3 is 12 amino acids. The CDR3 bases are TGTGCCAGCAACCGGGACACCGGGGAGCTGTTTTTT. This translates into CASNRDTGELFF. The entire variable domain, with the rest obtained from reference TRBV7-6 and TRBJ2-2, is as follows: GAGVSQSPRYKVTKRGQDVALRCDPISGHVSLYWYRQALGQGPEFLTYFNYEAQQDKSGLPNDRFSAERPEGSISTLTIQRTEQRDSAMYRCASNRDTGELFFGEGSRLTVL.

The chain links TRBV28 to TRBJ2-2, with TRBD1 matching over 7 bases. The junction had 4 bases not matched to a gene; V was cut back by 6 bases and J by 3 bases. CDR3 size: 14 residues. CDR1 and CDR2 (germline): MDHEN, SYDVKM. In DNA form, the CDR3 reads TGTGCCAGCAGGACAGGGCGGTACACCGGGGAGCTGTTTTTT. Amino acids: CASRTGRYTGELFF.

This chain links TRBV9 with TRBJ1-5, with D possibly matching TRBD1 (6 bases). Germline V lookup: CDR1 SGDLS, CDR2 YYNGEE. V lost 2 bases, J lost 2 bases, and 14 bases lay in between. CDR3 length equals 16 residues. In DNA, the CDR3 is TGTGCCAGCAGCGTTGGGGGGGCGGACGGCAATCAGCCCCAGCATTTT. This translates into CASSVGGADGNQPQHF.

The chain carries TRBV2 and TRBJ2-7, with D possibly TRBD2 on 6 matching bases. V lost 5 bases and J lost 2, with 7 bases in between. The germline V gene has CDR1 SNHLY and CDR2 FYNNEI. This CDR3 contains 12 residues. In DNA, the CDR3 is TGTGCCAGCAGTCTAGCGACCTACGAGCAGTACTTC. Residues: CASSLATYEQYF.

The V and J genes are TRBV9 and TRBJ2-5; the match to TRBD2 covers 14 bases. The junction had 3 bases not matched to a gene; V was cut back by 3 bases and J by 2 bases. The CDR3 consists of 16 residues. Germline CDR1 and CDR2: SGDLS and YYNGEE. The CDR3 sequence is CASSARLAGGQETQYF. For the CDR3, the DNA is TGTGCCAGCAGCGCCAGACTAGCGGGAGGGCAAGAGACCCAGTACTTC.

This chain links TRBV4-1 with TRBJ2-1; the match to TRBD1 covers 8 bases. V dropped 3 bases and J dropped 3; count of bases not matched to a gene: 13. In germline, CDR1 is MGHRA, CDR2 YSYEKL. The CDR3 is 18 residues long. CDR3: CASSQDIQGAIYYNEQFF. DNA of the CDR3: TGCGCCAGCAGCCAGGATATTCAGGGGGCTATTTACTACAATGAGCAGTTCTTC.

This sequence joins TRBV4-3 and TRBJ2-1, with D possibly TRBD1 on 5 matching bases. The length of the CDR3 is 17 residues. V was cut by 0 bases and J by 6 bases, with 18 bases left in between. Germline CDR1 LGHNA, CDR2 YSLEER. CDR3 residues: CASSQEEAGLMGNEQFF. CDR3 sequence (DNA): TGCGCCAGCAGCCAAGAAGAGGCAGGGTTAATGGGCAATGAGCAGTTCTTC.

CDR3 sequence (DNA): TGTGCCAGCAGTGTACAGGGGGCGATTCAGGAAAAACTGTTTTTT. It is translated as CASSVQGAIQEKLFF. The chain couples TRBV6-1 to TRBJ1-4; 9 nucleotides agree with TRBD1. The length of the CDR3 is 15 residues. Per germline, CDR1 MNHNS and CDR2 SASEGT. Trimming took 4 bases from V and 8 from J; bases not matched to a gene: 8.

The chain joins TRBV28 to TRBJ2-7, with TRBD2 matching 7 bases. From germline, CDR1 is MDHEN and CDR2 SYDVKM. J lost 1 base, V lost 8 bases, and 2 bases had no gene match. The CDR3 consists of 12 residues. The CDR3 loop reads CASGTTSYEQYF. The CDR3 DNA reads TGTGCCAGCGGGACTACATCCTACGAGCAGTACTTC.

This sequence joins TRBV30 and TRBJ2-1; 10 bases map to TRBD1. Germline V lookup: CDR1 GTSNPN, CDR2 SVGIG (reference sequence). V was pared by 2 bases and J by 3 bases, with 7 bases of the junction left unmatched. The CDR3 loop spans 16 amino acids. The CDR3 region has the DNA TGTGCCTGGAGTACCAGTCGGGACAGGGGCTACAATGAGCAGTTCTTC. This sequence encodes CAWSTSRDRGYNEQFF.

This rearrangement joins TRBV2 to TRBJ1-1, with 8 positions matching TRBD1. CDR1 and CDR2 (germline): SNHLY, FYNNEI. The length of the CDR3 is 13 residues. V shed 4 bases and J 5 bases; nucleotides not matched to a gene: 3. CDR3 sequence reads: CASSAQGETEAFF. In DNA, the CDR3 is TGTGCCAGCAGTGCACAGGGGGAGACTGAAGCTTTCTTT. The full variable domain, with the rest looked up from reference TRBV2 and TRBJ1-1, is EPEVTQTPSHQVTQMGQEVILRCVPISNHLYFYWYRQILGQKVEFLVSFYNNEISEKSEIFDDQFSVERPDGSNFTLKIRSTKLEDSAMYFCASSAQGETEAFFGQGTRLTVV.

The V gene is TRBV18, the J gene TRBJ1-1; D might be TRBD1 (5 bases). V shed 2 bases and J shed 0 bases, with 16 bases lying between them. The CDR3 consists of 17 residues. The germline gives CDR1 KGHSH, CDR2 LQKENI. This CDR3 reads CASSPTQGGLMNTEAFF. DNA of the CDR3: TGTGCCAGCTCACCAACGCAGGGAGGTTTAATGAACACTGAAGCTTTCTTT.

This clone was seen once. V and J are TRBV19 and TRBJ2-4, with 7 bases that match TRBD2. This CDR3 is 13 amino acids long. CDR1 is LNHDA and CDR2 is SQIVND in the germline V gene (reference sequence). V trimming: 3 bases; J trimming: 8 bases; junction bases outside the gene matches: 4. The CDR3 is CASSILGGDIQYF. The CDR3 DNA reads TGTGCCAGTAGTATTCTGGGGGGGGACATTCAGTACTTC.

The chain joins TRBV28 to TRBJ2-1; possibly TRBD1 for D (6 bases). Deletions cut 6 bases from V and 10 bases from J, with 25 bases between. The germline CDR1 and CDR2 sequences are MDHEN and SYDVKM. The CDR3 covers 16 residues. The CDR3 DNA reads TGTGCCAGCAGCGAGACACAAGGACAGTTCTATGGGGAGCAGTTCTTC. As protein: CASSETQGQFYGEQFF.

V usage is TRBV10-3 and J usage is TRBJ2-3; D is perhaps TRBD1 (7 bases). This CDR3 comprises 15 residues. Germline CDR1 ENHRY, CDR2 SYGVKD. The V end was cut by 10 bases, the J end by 2 bases, with 19 bases between. The CDR3, as DNA: TGTGCCACAAAGGGGGCGGGGTTTGACACAGATACGCAGTATTTT. This codes for CATKGAGFDTDTQYF.

V usage is TRBV11-2 and J usage is TRBJ1-3, with D uncertain. Germline CDR1 and CDR2: SGHAT and FQNNGV. The CDR3 covers 14 residues. Deletions cut 5 bases from V and 0 bases from J, with 8 bases between. The CDR3 nucleotides read TGTGCCAGCAGCCCACAGCTCTCTGGAAACACCATATATTTT. It codes for CASSPQLSGNTIYF.

The chain carries TRBV7-2 and TRBJ2-7, with 10 nucleotides matching TRBD2. The junction had 3 bases not matched to a gene; V was cut back by 3 bases and J by 4 bases. Germline lookup yields CDR1 SGHTA and CDR2 FQGNSA. This CDR3 is 14 amino acids long. As DNA, the CDR3 is TGTGCCAGCAGCTTTTCTAGCGGGAGTTACGAGCAGTACTTC. Amino acid sequence: CASSFSSGSYEQYF.

The rearrangement joins TRBV18 to TRBJ1-1; 8 bases agree with TRBD1. CDR1 is KGHSH, CDR2 LQKENI, per germline. J lost 11 bases, V lost 3 bases, and 11 bases had no gene match. The CDR3 extends over 14 amino acids. CDR3 amino acids: CASSPGTGGFVAFF. CDR3 sequence (DNA): TGTGCCAGCTCACCGGGGACAGGAGGTTTTGTGGCTTTCTTT.

V is TRBV18 and J is TRBJ1-1; D possibly corresponds to TRBD1 (5 bases). Per the germline V gene, CDR1 is KGHSH and CDR2 is LQKENI. V was shortened by 2 bases and J by 4 bases, with 14 bases between the two germline ends. CDR3 length: 15 amino acids. In DNA form, the CDR3 reads TGTGCCAGCTCACCAGGGGCGGGGACGGTCACTGAAGCTTTCTTT. Translating it yields CASSPGAGTVTEAFF.

This clone was counted a single time. This chain joins TRBV27 and TRBJ2-6, with 7 positions matching TRBD1. Germline CDR1 reads MNHEY; CDR2 reads SMNVEV (reference sequence). The CDR3 runs 15 residues. V lost 5 bases, J lost 2 bases, and 3 bases stayed unmatched. CDR3 nucleotides: TGTGCCAGCAGTACACAGGGGACTGGGGCCAACGTCCTGACTTTC. Encoded protein: CASSTQGTGANVLTF.

The gene calls are TRBV7-9 and TRBJ2-7; D is perhaps TRBD2 (6 bases). CDR3 length equals 15 residues. The V and J ends lost 6 bases and 5 bases respectively, with 20 bases between them. Germline-derived CDR1 and CDR2 are SEHNR and FQNEAQ (reference sequence). The CDR3, as DNA: TGTGCCAGCAGTTCCCGCCCTGGGGGGTCGGACGAGCAGTACTTC. The encoded protein is CASSSRPGGSDEQYF.

The chain joins TRBV28 to TRBJ2-7; 10 nucleotides agree with TRBD2. The CDR3 runs 14 residues. Germline CDR1 and CDR2: MDHEN and SYDVKM. V gave up 7 bases and J gave up 2 bases; unmatched junction bases: 5. The CDR3 sequence: CASTTSGATYEQYF. CDR3 DNA: TGTGCCAGCACTACTAGCGGGGCGACCTACGAGCAGTACTTC.

The rearrangement uses TRBV5-6 and TRBJ1-5, with TRBD1 matching 9 bases. Germline CDR1 reads SGHDT; CDR2 reads YYEEEE. The CDR3 sequence is 14 residues long. V lost 0 bases to trimming and J lost 7 bases; unmatched junction nucleotides: 2. CDR3 bases: TGTGCCAGCAGCTTGGGGGACAGGGACCAGCCCCAGCATTTT. Amino acid sequence: CASSLGDRDQPQHF. The whole variable domain, remainder taken from reference TRBV5-6 and TRBJ1-5, is DAGVTQSPTHLIKTRGQQVTLRCSPKSGHDTVSWYQQALGQGPQFIFQYYEEEERQRGNFPDRFSGHQFPNYSSELNVNALLLGDSALYLCASSLGDRDQPQHFGDGTRLSIL.

The chain employs TRBV13 and TRBJ1-3, with a tentative D call TRBD1 (6 bases). CDR3 length equals 13 residues. The germline V and J ends were trimmed by 6 bases and 8 bases, with 14 bases remaining between them. Germline V CDR1 and CDR2: PRHDT, FYEKMQ (reference sequence). CDR3 amino acids: CASRLQGRDTIYF. The CDR3 DNA is TGTGCCAGCAGACTCCAGGGGAGAGACACCATATATTTT.

This chain uses TRBV5-1 with TRBJ1-2, with D unresolved. Germline V gene sequence: CDR1 SGHRS, CDR2 YFSETQ. The CDR3 contains 14 residues. V lost 1 base to trimming and J lost 4 bases, with 11 bases between them. The CDR3 DNA is TGCGCCAGCAGCTTGCGTTCCCAGTCCTATGGCTACACCTTC. Translating gives CASSLRSQSYGYTF.

This clone was observed a single time. The rearrangement joins TRBV5-5 to TRBJ2-2, with D unresolved. The V gene lost 2 bases and the J gene lost 1 base, with 12 bases spanning the gap. The CDR3 is made up of 16 amino acids. Germline V gives CDR1 SGHKS, CDR2 YYEKEE (reference sequence). This CDR3 is CASSFVAVLNTGELFF. CDR3 sequence (DNA): TGTGCCAGCAGCTTTGTGGCAGTCTTGAACACCGGGGAGCTGTTTTTT.